This T cell receptor (beta chain) comes out of a study of CD8 T cells in Susac syndrome. An amount of RNA that ranged from roughly 0.5 to 1 ug was reverse transcribed with random hexamers. TCRdb fed the immunoSEQ multiplex PCR reads into MiXCR, producing one record per CDR3 protein. The sample shows under 200,000 distinct CDR3 sequences, roughly 92% of them seen only once. Per germline, CDR1 MNHEY and CDR2 SVGEGT. The CDR3 contains 15 residues. Trimming removed 8 bases at V and 7 bases at J, with 21 bases between. This TCR derives from a human donor with Susac syndrome. This chain uses TRBV6-2 or TRBV6-3 with TRBJ2-1, with D possibly TRBD2 on 7 matching bases. The sequenced sample was CD4+ T cells from PBMCs. CDR3 DNA sequence: TGTGCCAGCTCCAGGGTGGGGGGGCTTCGAAATGAGCAGTTCTTC. It is translated as CASSRVGGLRNEQFF.